Presented here are 24 T cell receptor beta chains from one specimen sequenced in a study of blood T cell repertoires in COVID-19. Profiling relied on immunoSEQ multiplex PCR, and the TCRdb table lists in-frame clones only, not all of them. The sample gives fewer than 30,000 clones, 83% of which show up once; roughly a quarter is in the top ten. The sample comprised peripheral blood. These TCRs come from a human donor in a cohort sampled during active COVID-19.

The rearrangement joins TRBV10-3 to TRBJ2-3; tentative D call: TRBD2 (7 bases). The V gene lost 2 bases and the J gene lost 9 bases, with 18 bases spanning the gap. Germline loops: CDR1 ENHRY, CDR2 SYGVKD. The CDR3 loop spans 15 amino acids. DNA of the CDR3: TGTGCCATCAGTGAGCCGGGTCGGGGAGGGGGAACGCAGTATTTT. Translated: CAISEPGRGGGTQYF.

This chain joins TRBV7-2 and TRBJ2-1; 11 positions match TRBD1. Germline assignment: CDR1 SGHTA and CDR2 FQGNSA. The CDR3 has 15 amino acids. V dropped 5 bases and J dropped 11; count of bases not matched to a gene: 11. The CDR3 here is CASSTGQGATLKQFF. In DNA form, the CDR3 reads TGTGCCAGCAGCACAGGACAGGGGGCGACTTTAAAGCAGTTCTTC.

This sequence joins TRBV10-3 and TRBJ2-3, with D perhaps matching TRBD1 (6 bases). The V end lost 10 bases, the J end lost 2 bases, and 22 bases lay between the germline ends. Germline V CDR1 and CDR2: ENHRY, SYGVKD. The CDR3 runs to 16 residues. The CDR3 is CATLDGERGNTDTQYF. Here the CDR3 DNA reads TGTGCCACCCTCGACGGCGAGAGGGGGAACACAGATACGCAGTATTTT.

The rearrangement joins TRBV19 to TRBJ1-1; TRBD1 matches at 9 bases. The CDR3 sequence is 14 residues long. Losses at the gene ends were 5 bases for V and 4 bases for J; bases not matched to a gene: 5. The germline V gene encodes CDR1 LNHDA and CDR2 SQIVND (reference sequence). CDR3 nucleotides: TGTGCCAGTAGTCTAACAGGGGGCGGCACTGAAGCTTTCTTT. It encodes CASSLTGGGTEAFF.

This rearrangement joins TRBV10-3 to TRBJ2-7; 7 bases are a match to TRBD1. Germline values: CDR1 ENHRY, CDR2 SYGVKD. The CDR3 is made up of 14 amino acids. J was trimmed by 7 bases and V by 3 bases; bases with no gene match: 9. In DNA form, the CDR3 reads TGTGCCATCAGTGACATAGGGACAGTTCAGGAGCAGTACTTC. It yields the protein CAISDIGTVQEQYF.

The rearrangement uses TRBV7-6 and TRBJ2-1; 14 bases are shared with TRBD2. CDR1 and CDR2 (germline): SGHVS, FNYEAQ. The CDR3 contains 16 residues. Trimming took 5 bases from V and 4 from J; bases not matched to a gene: 4. The CDR3 reads CASSIRLAGGYNEQFF. The CDR3 DNA reads TGTGCCAGCAGCATCCGACTAGCGGGAGGGTACAATGAGCAGTTCTTC.

This CDR3 is CASKYGDRSPYGYTF. The CDR3 bases are TGCGCCAGCAAATACGGGGACAGGAGCCCTTATGGCTACACCTTC. The V and J genes are TRBV5-1 and TRBJ1-2, with 8 bases lining up with TRBD1. V shed 6 bases, J shed 5 bases, and the junction held 12 bases outside the gene matches. CDR1 and CDR2 from the germline V gene are SGHRS and YFSETQ. The CDR3 consists of 15 residues.

The chain carries TRBV11-3 and TRBJ2-7, with 9 bases matching TRBD1. The CDR3 runs 17 residues. The germline V gene has CDR1 SGHNT and CDR2 YENEEA. Unmatched junction bases numbered 16, after V lost 4 bases and J lost 6 bases. The DNA for the CDR3 is TGTGCCAGCAGCTCAGCGACATACCCCACAGGGGGCACCGAGCAGTACTTC. It is translated as CASSSATYPTGGTEQYF.

The chain links TRBV7-8 to TRBJ2-1; D may be TRBD2 (6 bases). V was shortened by 5 bases and J by 9 bases, with 23 bases between the two germline ends. Germline CDR1 SGHVS, CDR2 FQNEAQ. This CDR3 has 16 residues. For the CDR3, the DNA is TGTGCCAGCAGCGTAGTAGACCCCCTTGGAGGGAGTGAGCAGTTCTTC. This encodes CASSVVDPLGGSEQFF.

This sequence joins TRBV10-1 and TRBJ2-3; 10 bases align to TRBD2. The V gene's germline CDR1 is WNHNN and CDR2 SYGVQD (reference sequence). After removal of 1 base from V and 8 bases from J, the junction contained 12 bases not matched to a gene. The CDR3 runs to 17 residues. The CDR3, as DNA: TGCGCCAGCAGTGAGTTGTCTAGCGGGGGCTACCTTAGTACGCAGTATTTT. It codes for CASSELSSGGYLSTQYF.

CDR3 region: CAWSWAGGGSYEQYF. The CDR3 DNA reads as TGTGCCTGGAGCTGGGCAGGGGGCGGTAGTTACGAGCAGTACTTC. V is TRBV30 and J is TRBJ2-7; 8 bases match TRBD1. The CDR3 totals 15 residues. The V gene's germline CDR1 is GTSNPN and CDR2 SVGIG (reference sequence). The ends lost 3 bases at V and 4 bases at J; junction bases unmatched: 11.

This clone is a singleton in its sample. This chain joins TRBV6-1 and TRBJ2-7; D may be TRBD2 (6 bases). Germline CDR1 and CDR2: MNHNS and SASEGT. This CDR3 is 17 amino acids long. Trimming removed 3 bases from V and 4 bases from J, with 22 bases in between. The CDR3 spells CASSERRGTSIAYEQYF. The CDR3, as DNA: TGTGCCAGCAGTGAGAGACGTGGGACTTCAATCGCTTACGAGCAGTACTTC.

The genes are TRBV11-3 and TRBJ2-3; 7 nucleotides align to TRBD1. Germline V gene lookup returns CDR1 SGHNT and CDR2 YENEEA. With V trimmed by 2 bases and J by 2 bases, 13 bases remained unmatched. The CDR3 extends over 18 amino acids. CDR3 sequence: CASSLWSPQGPLTDTQYF. In nucleotides, the CDR3 is TGTGCCAGCAGCTTATGGTCGCCACAGGGGCCTCTCACAGATACGCAGTATTTT.

This chain uses TRBV6-6 with TRBJ1-2, with D perhaps matching TRBD1 (6 bases). Germline CDR1 MNHNY, CDR2 SVGAGI (reference sequence). CDR3 length: 13 residues. V was clipped by 4 bases and J by 11 bases, with 17 bases between them. The CDR3 sequence: CASSSGTPLAYTF. The CDR3 DNA sequence: TGTGCCAGCAGTTCCGGGACACCCCTCGCTTACACCTTC.

This clone was seen a single time. The rearrangement links TRBV12-5 to TRBJ1-3, with D maybe TRBD1 (5 bases). V dropped 1 base and J dropped 3 bases, with 7 bases sitting between them. The germline V gene has CDR1 LGHNT and CDR2 FRNRAP. The CDR3 totals 14 residues. This chain's CDR3 is CASGLGGDGNTIYF. Written as DNA, the CDR3 is TGTGCTAGTGGTTTGGGGGGGGATGGAAACACCATATATTTT. Full variable domain (missing parts from reference TRBV12-5 and TRBJ1-3): DARVTQTPRHKVTEMGQEVTMRCQPILGHNTVFWYRQTMMQGLELLAYFRNRAPLDDSGMPKDRFSAEMPDATLATLKIQPSEPRDSAVYFCASGLGGDGNTIYFGEGSWLTVV.

The table lists this clone with a count of one. The chain recombines TRBV28 with TRBJ1-3; no firm D call. The ends were cut back, 1 base at V and 8 bases at J, with 12 bases in the middle. Germline V CDR1 and CDR2: MDHEN, SYDVKM. The CDR3 is 14 amino acids. CDR3 bases: TGTGCCAGCAGTTTATACGGGGAGTTGTACACCATATATTTT. Translated: CASSLYGELYTIYF.

The chain carries TRBV21-1 and TRBJ1-2. TRBV21-1 is a known pseudogene. The CDR3 extends over 16 amino acids. The CDR3 DNA is TGTGCCAGCAGCAAAGTGTTAAACTGCCAGGGAGGTGGCTACACCTTC. Protein sequence: CASSKVLNCQGGGYTF.

The V call is TRBV6-6, the J call TRBJ2-1; the D is unclear. The CDR3 loop spans 12 amino acids. The V end was cut by 5 bases, the J end by 7 bases, with 9 bases between. Germline V gene data show CDR1 as MNHNY and CDR2 as SVGAGI (reference sequence). The CDR3: CASSQPGNEQFF. In DNA, the CDR3 is TGTGCCAGCAGTCAACCAGGTAATGAGCAGTTCTTC.

The gene calls are TRBV28 and TRBJ2-7; 7 bases are a match to TRBD2. J gave up 6 bases and V 5 bases, and 16 bases lay outside the gene matches. Germline-derived CDR1 and CDR2 are MDHEN and SYDVKM. The CDR3 covers 16 residues. This CDR3 is CASSRTGTTLSGEQYF. As DNA, the CDR3 is TGTGCCAGCAGTCGTACGGGGACTACCCTTTCTGGCGAGCAGTACTTC.

This chain links TRBV4-1 with TRBJ1-2; D is ambiguous. CDR3 length equals 17 residues. The germline V and J ends were trimmed by 0 bases and 0 bases, with 14 bases remaining between them. Germline CDR1 and CDR2: MGHRA and YSYEKL. The CDR3 is CASSQEPLPDSNYGYTF. As DNA, the CDR3 is TGCGCCAGCAGCCAAGAGCCGTTACCGGACTCTAACTATGGCTACACCTTC.

This rearrangement joins TRBV2 to TRBJ1-3, with D possibly matching TRBD1 (5 bases). CDR1 is SNHLY and CDR2 is FYNNEI in the germline V gene. This CDR3 has 15 amino acids. Trimming took off 4 bases at V and 0 bases at J, with 10 bases between the two ends. The CDR3 protein is CASSVIRDSGNTIYF. CDR3 nucleotides: TGTGCCAGCAGTGTGATCAGGGACTCTGGAAACACCATATATTTT.

The chain links TRBV10-3 to TRBJ1-2; 8 bases align to TRBD1. This CDR3 contains 15 residues. From germline, CDR1 is ENHRY and CDR2 SYGVKD. After removal of 4 bases from V and 0 bases from J, the junction contained 4 bases not matched to a gene. Here the CDR3 reads CAISGGQDANYGYTF. DNA of the CDR3: TGTGCCATCAGTGGGGGACAGGATGCTAACTATGGCTACACCTTC.

With respect to this clone: One end of the junction fails to match germline, which may point to a read error. The chain links TRBV18 to TRBJ2-6, with TRBD1 identical over 7 bases. Germline CDR1 reads KGHSH; CDR2 reads LQKENI. The CDR3 covers 16 residues. The CDR3 loop is CASSPQGSSGANVLTF. The CDR3 coding sequence is TGTGCCAGCTCCCCACAGGGGTCCTCTGGGGCCAACGTCCTGACTTTC.

This sequence joins TRBV6-5 and TRBJ2-1; 11 bases match TRBD2. Trimming took 6 bases from V and 4 from J; bases not matched to a gene: 5. The CDR3 is 15 residues long. Germline V gene sequence: CDR1 MNHEY, CDR2 SVGAGI. The CDR3 bases are TGTGCCAGCAGGAGACTAGCGGGACAATACAATGAGCAGTTCTTC. Its protein is CASRRLAGQYNEQFF.